This TCR beta chain emerged from a study of human T cells and chemical hapten exposure. TCRdb re-called the RACE reads with MiXCR, one entry per CDR3 protein. Of about 270,000 distinct CDR3 sequences detected, roughly 7.7% appear once; the ten largest clones hold roughly 1.2%. Time point noted: pre-sensitization, week 0. This sample's treatment: therapeutic diphenylcyclopropenone sensitization with weekly scalp DPC. This clonotype was seen a few times. The sample here was whole blood, taken in connection with sensitization to the hapten diphenylcyclopropenone (DPC). This receptor was obtained from a man in his late teens or twenties with alopecia areata. Some clones in this sample may be carry-over from other donors' samples.

This CDR3 is CSARGGYNQPQHF. CDR3 nucleotide sequence: TGCAGTGCTAGAGGGGGGTACAATCAGCCCCAGCATTTT. The rearrangement joins TRBV20-1 to TRBJ1-5; D might be TRBD1 (5 bases). Trimming shortened V by 1 base and J by 3 bases, and 7 bases separated the two germline ends. This CDR3 region has 13 residues. CDR1 and CDR2 (germline): DFQATT, SNEGSKA (reference sequence).